This is a list of T cell receptor beta chains from one sample in a study of blood T cell repertoires in COVID-19. Libraries were prepared by immunoSEQ multiplex PCR; TCRdb keeps only in-frame clonotypes and omits some of them. The table lists about 250,000 clones, about 91% of them singletons. Material for sequencing was peripheral blood. All receptors derive from a man older than 75 with acute or convalescent COVID-19. Each CDR3 is given with its conserved first and last residue. Fields, in order: V gene, D gene, J gene, clone size, CDR3 DNA, CDR3 protein. A D gene is named only where the DNA matches it firmly. The size entry is marked missing in some rows and otherwise reads once, few, many or a size class.

>TRBV7-2|TRBD2|TRBJ2-5|once
TGTGCCAGCAGCTTAGCCAGCGGGACCTTACAAGAGACCCAGTACTTC
CASSLASGTLQETQYF
>TRBV5-1|-|TRBJ1-4|-
TGCGCCAGCAGCTTGAGCGCAACTAATGAAAAACTGTTTTTT
CASSLSATNEKLFF
>TRBV4-1|-|TRBJ1-2|-
TGCGCCAGCAGCCAATCTCAGGGGATTAGCGGCTACACCTTC
CASSQSQGISGYTF
>TRBV4-3|-|TRBJ2-7|-
TGCGCCAGCAGCCAAGAGGGGACAATTTTCTCCTACGAGCAGTACTTC
CASSQEGTIFSYEQYF
>TRBV7-8|-|TRBJ1-5|-
TGTGCCAGCAGCTTTGGAGGGAGAGGTCAGCCCCAGCATTTT
CASSFGGRGQPQHF
>TRBV6-2/TRBV6-3|-|TRBJ1-5|-
TGTGCCAGCAGTTTACTTTACAGTTTTCCCCAGCATTTT
CASSLLYSFPQHF
>TRBV7-9|-|TRBJ1-3|-
TGTGCCAGCAGCCCGGCGGGGGCCTCTGGAAACACCATATATTTT
CASSPAGASGNTIYF
>TRBV4-3|TRBD1|TRBJ2-1|-
TGCGCCAGCAGCCAAATGACAGGGACCTACAATGAGCAGTTCTTC
CASSQMTGTYNEQFF
>TRBV6-2/TRBV6-3|-|TRBJ2-7|-
TGTGCCAGCAGTTACCTCGACAGCTCCTACGAGCAGTACTTC
CASSYLDSSYEQYF
>TRBV3-1/TRBV3-2|-|TRBJ1-5|-
TGTGCCAGCAGCCAAGAACTCCGGGTTGGCAATCAGCCCCAGCATTTT
CASSQELRVGNQPQHF
>TRBV3-1/TRBV3-2|-|TRBJ1-2|-
TGTGCCAGCAGCCCTGGACTTAACTATGGCTACACCTTC
CASSPGLNYGYTF
>TRBV19|-|TRBJ2-6|-
TGTGCCAGTAGTATACGGTCTGGGGCCAACGTCCTGACTTTC
CASSIRSGANVLTF
>TRBV7-6|TRBD1|TRBJ1-2|-
TGTGCCAGCAGCTTAGGGGGGACAGGGACAAACTATGGCTACACCTTC
CASSLGGTGTNYGYTF
>TRBV7-9|TRBD2|TRBJ2-7|few
TGTGCCAGCAGCCCACCTAGCGGACGCTACGAGCAGTACTTC
CASSPPSGRYEQYF
>TRBV5-4|TRBD1|TRBJ1-6|-
TGTGCCAGCAGCTTGGCCCTAGCAGGGGGCTACTCACCCCTCCACTTT
CASSLALAGGYSPLHF
>TRBV5-4|-|TRBJ1-4|-
TGTGCCAGCAGCGAGGGTCGTGCCGGGGAAAAACTGTTTTTT
CASSEGRAGEKLFF
>TRBV19|-|TRBJ1-1|-
TGTGCCAGTAACGAGGGAGCGGACACTGAAGCTTTCTTT
CASNEGADTEAFF
>TRBV13|TRBD1|TRBJ2-7|few
TGTGCCAGCAGCCAAGAGGGCGGGACAGGGGGCTACGAGCAGTACTTC
CASSQEGGTGGYEQYF
>TRBV27|TRBD2|TRBJ2-4|-
TGTGCCAGCAGTTCCTGGACTAGCGGGGTTGTCATTCAGTACTTC
CASSSWTSGVVIQYF
>TRBV6-2/TRBV6-3|TRBD1|TRBJ2-7|-
TGTGCCAGCAGTCTCCCCTGGACAGGTGCGGCCTACGAGCAGTACTTC
CASSLPWTGAAYEQYF
>TRBV28|-|TRBJ2-3|-
TGTGCCAGCGTAGCGGTCGGCACAGATACGCAGTATTTT
CASVAVGTDTQYF
>TRBV7-9|TRBD2|TRBJ2-1|-
TGTGCCAGCAGACTAGCGGGGGAGTACAATGAGCAGTTCTTC
CASRLAGEYNEQFF
>TRBV25-1|TRBD1|TRBJ1-2|-
TGTGCCAGCAGTGCTTTGACAGGGAACAACAACTATGGCTACACCTTC
CASSALTGNNNYGYTF